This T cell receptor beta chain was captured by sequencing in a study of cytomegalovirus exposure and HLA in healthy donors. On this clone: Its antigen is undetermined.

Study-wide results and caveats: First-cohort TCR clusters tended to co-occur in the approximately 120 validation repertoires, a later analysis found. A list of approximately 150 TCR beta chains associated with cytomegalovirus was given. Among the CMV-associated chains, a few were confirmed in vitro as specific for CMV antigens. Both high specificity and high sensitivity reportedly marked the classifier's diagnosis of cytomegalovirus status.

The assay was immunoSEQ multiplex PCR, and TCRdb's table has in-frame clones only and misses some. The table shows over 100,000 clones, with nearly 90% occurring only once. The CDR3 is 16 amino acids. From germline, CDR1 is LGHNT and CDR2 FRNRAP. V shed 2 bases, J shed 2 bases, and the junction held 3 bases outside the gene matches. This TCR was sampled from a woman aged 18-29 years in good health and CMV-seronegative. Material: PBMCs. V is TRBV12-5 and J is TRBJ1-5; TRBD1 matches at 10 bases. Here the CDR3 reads CASGLIGTGGNQPQHF. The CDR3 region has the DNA TGTGCTAGTGGTTTGATAGGGACAGGGGGCAATCAGCCCCAGCATTTT.